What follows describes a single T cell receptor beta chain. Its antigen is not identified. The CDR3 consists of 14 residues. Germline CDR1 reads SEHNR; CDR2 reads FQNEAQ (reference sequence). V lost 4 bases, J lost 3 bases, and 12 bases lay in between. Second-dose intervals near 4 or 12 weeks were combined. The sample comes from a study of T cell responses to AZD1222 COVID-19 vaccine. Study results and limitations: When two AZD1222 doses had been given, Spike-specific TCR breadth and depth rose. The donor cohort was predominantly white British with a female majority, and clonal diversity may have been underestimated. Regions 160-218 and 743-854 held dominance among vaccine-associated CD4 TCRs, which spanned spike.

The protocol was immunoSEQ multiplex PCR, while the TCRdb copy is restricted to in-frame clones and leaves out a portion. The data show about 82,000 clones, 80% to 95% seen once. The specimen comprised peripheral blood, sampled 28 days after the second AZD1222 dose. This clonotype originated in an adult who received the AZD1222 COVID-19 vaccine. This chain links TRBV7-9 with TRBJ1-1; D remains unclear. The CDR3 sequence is CASSSWTGHTEAFF. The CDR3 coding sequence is TGTGCCAGCAGCTCTTGGACGGGTCACACTGAAGCTTTCTTT.